At least ten counts were recorded for the clone carrying this T cell receptor (beta chain). These data are taken from a study of read filtering for tumor transcriptome and immune sequencing. This library used roughly 400 ng RNA and molecular barcoded adaptors spanning alpha/delta and beta/gamma chains. One entry per CDR3 protein, called by TCRdb with MiXCR from the reads. This repertoire shows over 45,000 distinct CDR3 sequences, approximately 12% found once; its top ten account for about 15%. Every patient had bone marrow sampled while the disease was active. The receptor's source is a donor at least 40 years old with multiple myeloma. The source material was a population of CD138-negative cells sorted from bone marrow.

The CDR3 spells CASRKRGEGSMFF. CDR3 sequence (DNA): TGTGCCAGCAGAAAAAGGGGCGAGGGCAGTATGTTCTTC. J is TRBJ2-1 and V is TRBV11-3; D is possibly TRBD1 or TRBD2 (5 bases each). CDR1 is SGHNT, CDR2 YENEEA, per germline. V was shortened by 6 bases and J by 15 bases, with 21 bases between the two germline ends. There are 13 residues in the CDR3.